These 16 T cell receptor beta chains were all obtained from the same sample, sequenced in a study of blood T cell repertoires in COVID-19 (dated by TCRdb to about 2020). Library preparation employed the immunoSEQ multiplex PCR assay. TCRdb retrieved this table from immuneACCESS and kept in-frame rearrangements only. Not all clones are present; in checked studies, unresolved V genes account for under half, and no reason is known for the remainder. This sample is represented by over 150,000 clones; 60% to 80% of them were singletons. 15% to 20% of the sample is taken by the ten largest. Sequencing was done on a sample of PBMCs or T cells enriched from blood (not recorded which). Source of these receptors: a woman between 50 and 59 years old who had recovered from COVID-19.

V and J are TRBV2 and TRBJ2-5; D is uncertain. CDR1 is SNHLY and CDR2 is FYNNEI in the germline V gene. V dropped 6 bases and J dropped 3 bases, with 17 bases sitting between them. CDR3 length equals 15 residues. CDR3 in DNA: TGTGCCAGCAGCCCCAGAGGTGGTGCGAAAGAGACCCAGTACTTC. It codes for CASSPRGGAKETQYF.

This sequence joins TRBV2 and TRBJ1-6; TRBD1 might be the D (6 bases). This CDR3 has 14 amino acids. Germline loops: CDR1 SNHLY, CDR2 FYNNEI. V gave up 7 bases and J gave up 5 bases, with 12 bases separating them. In DNA form, the CDR3 reads TGTGCCAGCAAGGCGACAGGAAATAATTCACCCCTCCACTTT. This sequence encodes CASKATGNNSPLHF.

The chain couples TRBV7-2 to TRBJ1-5; D remains ambiguous. Trimming pared 8 bases from V and 2 bases from J, leaving 16 bases between. The germline V gene encodes CDR1 SGHTA and CDR2 FQGNSA. The CDR3 extends over 15 amino acids. The CDR3 sequence is CASGWFGDGNQPQHF. For the CDR3, the DNA is TGTGCCAGCGGCTGGTTCGGTGATGGCAATCAGCCCCAGCATTTT.

The table lists this clone with a few counts. The V gene is TRBV7-2, the J gene TRBJ1-5, with no clear D. This CDR3 is 16 amino acids long. The V and J ends lost 5 bases and 0 bases respectively, with 14 bases between them. CDR1 and CDR2 (germline): SGHTA, FQGNSA. CDR3 coding DNA: TGTGCCAGCAGCCCCGTCACGGGATTTAGCAATCAGCCCCAGCATTTT. Its protein is CASSPVTGFSNQPQHF.

This clone came up once. The chain combines TRBV28 with TRBJ2-2; 7 nucleotides match TRBD2. The V gene end was trimmed by 6 bases and the J gene end by 8 bases; junction bases not matched to a gene: 6. Per germline, CDR1 MDHEN and CDR2 SYDVKM. The CDR3 runs to 13 residues. The CDR3 loop reads CASRPISGGELFF. The CDR3 DNA follows: TGTGCCAGCAGGCCCATTAGCGGGGGGGAGCTGTTTTTT.

This CDR3 reads CASSRQGLGNTIYF. In DNA, the CDR3 is TGTGCCAGCAGCCGTCAGGGGCTCGGAAACACCATATATTTT. The chain is built from TRBV7-2 and TRBJ1-3, with D possibly matching TRBD1 (6 bases). This CDR3 contains 14 residues. Germline V gene data show CDR1 as SGHTA and CDR2 as FQGNSA. Trimming took 5 bases from V and 4 from J, leaving 12 bases between them. Together with reference TRBV7-2 and TRBJ1-3, the CDR3 gives the full variable domain: GAGVSQSPSNKVTEKGKDVELRCDPISGHTALYWYRQSLGQGLEFLIYFQGNSAPDKSGLPSDRFSAERTGGSVSTLTIQRTQQEDSAVYLCASSRQGLGNTIYFGEGSWLTVV.

This chain connects TRBV9 to TRBJ2-7; 12 bases align to TRBD2. V lost 4 bases, J lost 5 bases, and 7 bases stayed unmatched. Germline CDR1 is SGDLS and CDR2 is YYNGEE. This CDR3 region has 15 residues. CDR3 sequence: CASSPTGLAGHEQYF. DNA for the CDR3: TGTGCCAGCAGCCCCACCGGACTAGCGGGGCACGAGCAGTACTTC. Looking up the rest from reference TRBV9 and TRBJ2-7 gives the full variable domain: DSGVTQTPKHLITATGQRVTLRCSPRSGDLSVYWYQQSLDQGLQFLIQYYNGEERAKGNILERFSAQQFPDLHSELNLSSLELGDSALYFCASSPTGLAGHEQYFGPGTRLTVT.

The V gene is TRBV7-8, the J gene TRBJ1-5, with D perhaps matching TRBD1 (6 bases). Germline V gives CDR1 SGHVS, CDR2 FQNEAQ. The V end lost 1 base, the J end lost 3 bases, and 10 bases lay between the germline ends. The CDR3 runs to 15 residues. CDR3 sequence (DNA): TGTGCCAGCAGCTTAGTTAGGGGACACAATCAGCCCCAGCATTTT. Translation gives CASSLVRGHNQPQHF.

The chain joins TRBV5-6 to TRBJ2-7, with a tentative D call TRBD1 (6 bases). The CDR3 has 14 residues. V dropped 3 bases and J dropped 2 bases, with 12 bases sitting between them. The germline gives CDR1 SGHDT, CDR2 YYEEEE. As DNA, the CDR3 is TGTGCCAGCAGCTCAACCAGGGGCACCTACGAGCAGTACTTC. Translating it yields CASSSTRGTYEQYF.

The rearrangement joins TRBV21-1 to TRBJ1-3; TRBD1, as called in the table, went unchecked against the DNA. TRBV21-1 is tagged as a pseudogene. The CDR3 runs to 13 residues. The CDR3 sequence is CASSKLQSHTIYF. In nucleotides, the CDR3 is TGTGCCAGCAGCAAACTACAGAGCCACACCATATATTTT.

V usage is TRBV4-2 and J usage is TRBJ2-3; 10 nucleotides agree with TRBD2. The CDR3 consists of 16 residues. V lost 4 bases, J lost 4 bases, and 8 bases stayed unmatched. Per germline, CDR1 LGHNA and CDR2 YNFKEQ. The CDR3 region has the DNA TGTGCCAGCAGCCCCCTAGCGGGAGTGGGGCCAGATACGCAGTATTTT. This codes for CASSPLAGVGPDTQYF.

V usage is TRBV7-2 and J usage is TRBJ2-5; 7 bases match TRBD2. There are 15 residues in the CDR3. The trim removed 5 bases at V and 1 base at J, leaving 7 bases unmatched. Germline V gene data show CDR1 as SGHTA and CDR2 as FQGNSA. The CDR3 sequence: CASSRISGFQETQYF. The CDR3, as DNA: TGTGCCAGCAGCCGTATTAGCGGGTTCCAAGAGACCCAGTACTTC.

This sequence joins TRBV6-5 and TRBJ1-2; D not certain. The CDR3 sequence is 15 residues long. CDR1 is MNHEY, CDR2 SVGAGI, per germline. Deletions cut 0 bases from V and 6 bases from J, with 14 bases between. This CDR3 is CASSYSQLPGDGYTF. In nucleotides, the CDR3 is TGTGCCAGCAGTTACTCCCAGCTCCCGGGAGATGGCTACACCTTC.

The chain links TRBV2 to TRBJ2-5; 8 bases align to TRBD1. CDR1 is SNHLY and CDR2 is FYNNEI in the germline V gene. The CDR3 consists of 15 residues. V lost 3 bases, J lost 0 bases, and 3 bases stayed unmatched. The CDR3 region has the DNA TGTGCCAGCAGTGATCAGGGGGCGTACCAAGAGACCCAGTACTTC. Its protein product is CASSDQGAYQETQYF.

The chain joins TRBV2 to TRBJ2-2; weak D call: TRBD1 (6 bases). Trimming took 9 bases from V and 5 from J, leaving 13 bases between them. Germline V gives CDR1 SNHLY, CDR2 FYNNEI. This CDR3 has 13 residues. Here the CDR3 DNA reads TGTGCCAGTACAGGGTTGGGGACCGGGGAGCTGTTTTTT. It is translated as CASTGLGTGELFF. The whole variable domain, filled in from reference TRBV2 and TRBJ2-2, reads EPEVTQTPSHQVTQMGQEVILRCVPISNHLYFYWYRQILGQKVEFLVSFYNNEISEKSEIFDDQFSVERPDGSNFTLKIRSTKLEDSAMYFCASTGLGTGELFFGEGSRLTVL.

The chain employs TRBV28 and TRBJ1-2, with D unclear. Germline-derived CDR1 and CDR2 are MDHEN and SYDVKM. This CDR3 comprises 14 residues. Trimming removed 2 bases from V and 4 bases from J, with 11 bases in between. CDR3 bases: TGTGCCAGCAGTTTAATGGGCATTCCCTATGGCTACACCTTC. Protein product: CASSLMGIPYGYTF.